Given below is one T cell receptor beta chain in context. Antigen specificity is unknown. The data stem from a study of OX40 agonist ivuxolimab in advanced cancers. At the level of the study: Previous treatment with anti-PD-1, anti-PD-L1 or anti-CTLA-4 therapy was allowed; 30% to 50% had received some.

Regarding the study as a whole: Some nonresponders also had low normalized T-cell clonal expansion. The work left the antigen specificity of expanded peripheral T cells undetermined. CD4+ and CD8+ blood T cells expanded clonally by week 6 at 0.1 to 3.0 mg/kg.

Assay used: immunoSEQ multiplex PCR; TCRdb lists only in-frame clones, some missing. The sample has around 77,000 clones, 89% seen once. Germline V gene lookup returns CDR1 ENHRY and CDR2 SYGVKD. The V end was cut by 7 bases, the J end by 0 bases, with 11 bases between. The CDR3 length is 14 residues. The V call is TRBV10-3, the J call TRBJ2-3; the D is unclear. This sequence originates from an adult with an advanced solid tumor such as melanoma, head and neck, liver or kidney cancer. The specimen was CD4+ or CD8+ T cells sorted from blood, collected in a trial of the OX40 agonist ivuxolimab. The CDR3 region is CAIKATSSTDTQYF. CDR3 nucleotide sequence: TGTGCCATCAAAGCGACTTCTAGCACAGATACGCAGTATTTT.